This entry features one T cell receptor beta chain sequence. This specimen comes from a study of blood T cell repertoires in COVID-19. Study members were between about 18 and 100 years old and lived in approximately 25 US regions. Self-reported history from a screening survey and questionnaire set each donor's cohort. Before being deemed recovered, Cohort 3 donors had two negative PCRs, clearance, or symptom resolution. With V trimmed by 3 bases and J by 4 bases, 7 bases remained unmatched. The germline CDR1 and CDR2 sequences are SEHNR and FQNEAQ (reference sequence). This CDR3 comprises 15 residues. In the original analysis: Reference gene primer amplification in the assay estimated nucleated cell counts. Repertoires were generated with immunoSEQ multiplex PCR, while TCRdb's copy carries only in-frame clones and drops some. That table is the source of V, J and clone size, and D and trimming were worked out from the DNA. The sample shows roughly 160,000 clones, over 80% of them seen only once.

Sequencing was done on a sample of PBMCs or T cells enriched from blood (not recorded which). The chain is built from TRBV7-9 and TRBJ2-7; 9 nucleotides line up with TRBD2. This TCR came from a woman aged 55-69 years who had recovered from COVID-19. CDR3 DNA: TGTGCCAGCAGCTTTAGCGGGAGCCCCCCATACGAGCAGTACTTC. It yields the protein CASSFSGSPPYEQYF.